This TCR beta chain was sequenced in a study of T cell repertoires in cytomegalovirus infection. Overall study context: An indication of both CMV infection and matching HLA type came from public TCR beta signatures. Points from the study as a whole: Clonotype analysis showed dominance of the ex vivo response by HLA-C-restricted CMV-specific TCR beta clonotypes. The study identified carriers of CMV plus the relevant HLA from cumulative public TCR beta family frequency.

TCRdb reprocessed the reads via MiXCR and lists one record per CDR3 protein. Among around 310,000 distinct CDR3 sequences listed, roughly 15% were seen once. Trimming removed 5 bases from V and 9 bases from J; junction bases left unmatched: 7. Germline V gene lookup returns CDR1 SGHVS and CDR2 FNYEAQ. CDR3 length: 15 amino acids. This clonotype was seen a few times. Antigen: not known. The chain is built from TRBV7-6 and TRBJ2-2; 12 bases fit TRBD1. The clonotype comes from a human donor in good health (CMV status not recorded). Some clones in this sample may be carry-over from other donors' samples. Material: PBMCs. The CDR3 region has the DNA TGTGCCAGCAGCCCTGGGACAGGGGGCGACCGGGAGCTGTTTTTT. It yields the protein CASSPGTGGDRELFF.